A selection of T cell receptor beta chains follows, all from one sample in a study of long-term antiretroviral therapy in people with HIV. The assay was immunoSEQ multiplex PCR, and TCRdb's table has in-frame clones only and misses some. The sample lists around 40,000 clones; around nine tenths were seen once. Sequencing used unsorted PBMCs, obtained 0.1 years before starting antiretroviral therapy. The receptors shown here come from a woman aged 50 to 60 with HIV. Each CDR3 is given with its conserved first and last residue. A D gene is named only where the DNA matches it firmly. Size is stated for part of the rows, as once, few or many counts, or as a class when the clone is expanded.

j_gene,abundance,d_gene,v_gene,CDR3nt,CDR3aa
TRBJ1-6,few,.,TRBV7-8,TGTGCCAGCAGCTCAACCCGGGCCGAAGGTTCACCCCTCCACTTT,CASSSTRAEGSPLHF
TRBJ2-7,.,.,TRBV5-4,TGTGCCAGCAGCTTATCTGGGGTTTCCTACGAGCAGTACTTC,CASSLSGVSYEQYF
TRBJ2-7,.,TRBD1,TRBV7-9,TGTGCCAGCAGTTCGACCGGGACAGGGAGTCATCGGAAGTACTTC,CASSSTGTGSHRKYF
TRBJ2-7,once,.,TRBV7-6,TGTGCCAGCAGAACAAACCCCGGCGAGCAGTACTTC,CASRTNPGEQYF
TRBJ1-2,.,.,TRBV10-3,TGTGCCAGTGTGGCCAATCCCCGATGGGGCTACACCTTC,CASVANPRWGYTF
TRBJ2-1,.,.,TRBV2,TGTGCCAGCAGTGAACGGGGGGCCTTGATCAATGAGCAGTTCTTC,CASSERGALINEQFF
TRBJ2-7,few,.,TRBV4-2,TGTGCCAGCAGCCAAGTTGGCTACGAGCAGTACTTC,CASSQVGYEQYF
TRBJ1-5,.,.,TRBV19,TGTGCCAGTAGTTCGCGGACTGGGCCTCAGCCCCAGCATTTT,CASSSRTGPQPQHF
TRBJ2-2,once,.,TRBV4-3,TGCGCCAGCAGCGATCGTCGGGGGCCGGGAACCGGGGAGCTGTTTTTT,CASSDRRGPGTGELFF
TRBJ2-3,.,TRBD2,TRBV4-1,TGCGCCAGCAGCCAAGGGAGCGGGGGGACATATACGCAGTATTTT,CASSQGSGGTYTQYF
TRBJ1-2,few,TRBD1,TRBV7-2,TGTGCCAGCAGCCCCAGGGACAGGCTCTACTATGGCTACACCTTC,CASSPRDRLYYGYTF
TRBJ2-1,.,.,TRBV29-1,TGCAGCGTTGTAGCTCAATCATACAATGAGCAGTTCTTC,CSVVAQSYNEQFF
TRBJ1-5,.,.,TRBV2,TGTGCCAGCAGTGTGTCCAGATATAGCAATCAGCCCCAGCATTTT,CASSVSRYSNQPQHF
TRBJ1-1,.,.,TRBV6-1,TGTGCCAGCACGTGGGAGAGGACTGAAGCTTTCTTT,CASTWERTEAFF
TRBJ1-2,.,.,TRBV5-1,TGCGCCAGCAGCTTCCAGGGGAACTATGGCTACACCTTC,CASSFQGNYGYTF
TRBJ2-2,once,TRBD2,TRBV30,TGTGCCTGGAGCGCGGGGGGGAGGTACACCGGGGAGCTGTTTTTT,CAWSAGGRYTGELFF
TRBJ1-6,.,.,TRBV7-6,TGTGCCAGCAGCCACGAACAGGGAAGTGGTTCACCCCTCCACTTT,CASSHEQGSGSPLHF
TRBJ2-2,.,TRBD1,TRBV4-2,TGTGCCAGCAGCCAAGGTCAGGGGGCGGTCGGGGAGCTGTTTTTT,CASSQGQGAVGELFF
TRBJ1-1,.,.,TRBV10-1,TGCGCCAGCAGTGCTCAGTTGAACACTGAAGCTTTCTTT,CASSAQLNTEAFF
TRBJ2-7,once,TRBD1,TRBV7-3,TGTGCCAGCAGCTTAAAGCCCGCCGGGACAGGGGACTACGAGCAGTACTTC,CASSLKPAGTGDYEQYF
TRBJ1-3,once,TRBD1,TRBV10-3,TGTGCCATCAGTGAAGGGATTCCGGGACAGGGACAAAGAAACACCATATATTTT,CAISEGIPGQGQRNTIYF
TRBJ1-1,.,TRBD1,TRBV10-3,TGTGCCATCAGTGGACAGGGTAATAACACTGAAGCTTTCTTT,CAISGQGNNTEAFF
TRBJ2-7,.,.,TRBV5-4,TGTGCCAGCAGCAGCTTCAGGGGACTCGACTCCTACGAGCAGTACTTC,CASSSFRGLDSYEQYF
TRBJ1-5,once,.,TRBV19,TGTGCCAGTAGTAGTGGACAGATCGATCAGCCCCAGCATTTT,CASSSGQIDQPQHF
TRBJ2-1,.,TRBD1,TRBV6-5,TGTGCCAGCAGTTACGACAGGGGGGTAGACAATGAGCAGTTCTTC,CASSYDRGVDNEQFF
TRBJ1-2,few,.,TRBV7-9,TGTGCCAGCAGCTTTGAGGGCGCTCAAGGCTACACCTTC,CASSFEGAQGYTF
TRBJ2-2,.,.,TRBV27,TGTGCCAGCAGTTTCCATACCGGGACAAACACCGGGGAGCTGTTTTTT,CASSFHTGTNTGELFF
TRBJ1-2,few,TRBD1,TRBV5-1,TGCGCCAGCAGCTATCGTCCGGGACAGGGGAATGGCTACACCTTC,CASSYRPGQGNGYTF
TRBJ1-3,.,.,TRBV7-9,TGTGCCAGCAGCCCCCGTACGCCCGGGAGTAAGAGAAACACCATATATTTT,CASSPRTPGSKRNTIYF
TRBJ2-7,.,.,TRBV20-1,TGCAGTGGCGGGACTGACGAGCAGTACTTC,CSGGTDEQYF
TRBJ1-5,.,.,TRBV6-1,TGTGCCAGCAGCGGACAGCTGTGGAATCAGCCCCAGCATTTT,CASSGQLWNQPQHF
TRBJ1-2,.,.,TRBV6-1,TGTGCCAGCAGTGGACAGGCCAACTATGGCTACACCTTC,CASSGQANYGYTF
TRBJ1-1,.,.,TRBV7-3,TGTGCCAGCAGCTCCCTTAGGCGCACTGAAGCTTTCTTT,CASSSLRRTEAFF
TRBJ1-1,.,.,TRBV30,TGTGCCTGGAGTTGGGGGAACCAGGCTGAAGCTTTCTTT,CAWSWGNQAEAFF
TRBJ1-1,.,.,TRBV5-4,TGTGCCAGCAGCTTCAGGGGATCGGGGAACACTGAAGCTTTCTTT,CASSFRGSGNTEAFF
TRBJ2-7,.,.,TRBV2,TGTGCCAGCAGTACTCTCTACGAGCAGTACTTC,CASSTLYEQYF
TRBJ1-6,.,.,TRBV11-3,TGTGCCAGCAGCTTAGATGAAGATTCACCCCTCCACTTT,CASSLDEDSPLHF
TRBJ2-3,.,.,TRBV11-2,TGTGCCAGCAGCACCCTAGGGGGTTACACAGATACGCAGTATTTT,CASSTLGGYTDTQYF
TRBJ1-2,.,.,TRBV10-1,TGCGCCAGCAGTGAGTCTGTAAGGGGTCTTAGGGTACAGGCAACCTCTAACTATGGCTACACCTTC,CASSESVRGLRVQATSNYGYTF
TRBJ1-5,.,TRBD1,TRBV11-1,TGTGCCAGCAGCCCCGGGACAGGAGCGAGGAATCAGCCCCAGCATTTT,CASSPGTGARNQPQHF
TRBJ2-6,.,.,TRBV19,TGTGCCAGTAGTCTTGGGACAACTAAGTTCTCTGGGGCCAACGTCCTGACTTTC,CASSLGTTKFSGANVLTF
TRBJ2-5,.,.,TRBV11-2,TGTGCCAGCAGCTTAGGGGCCTCTCTGACCCAAGAGACCCAGTACTTC,CASSLGASLTQETQYF
TRBJ1-2,once,TRBD1,TRBV19,TGTGCCAGTAGTCCCGGGACAGCCATTAACTATGGCTACACCTTC,CASSPGTAINYGYTF
TRBJ1-4,.,.,TRBV5-6,TGTGCCAGCAGCCTCCCCGGCGGACTTAATGAAAAACTGTTTTTT,CASSLPGGLNEKLFF
TRBJ1-2,.,TRBD1,TRBV30,TGTGCCTGGAGACGGAGACAGGGGGAAACTCTATTCTTC,CAWRRRQGETLFF
TRBJ2-7,.,.,TRBV29-1,TGCAGCGTCGTGGGGGTGAGCCTGGACGAGCAGTACTTC,CSVVGVSLDEQYF
TRBJ2-5,.,TRBD2,TRBV10-3,TGTGCCATCAGTCCTAAAGGGGCTAGCGGGAGCCTCCAAGAGACCCAGTACTTC,CAISPKGASGSLQETQYF
TRBJ2-7,few,.,TRBV7-3,TGTGCCAGCAGCCCCCAGTCAGGGCCTCCGGGGGACGAGCAGTACTTC,CASSPQSGPPGDEQYF
TRBJ1-2,once,.,TRBV30,TGTGCCTGGAGTGATGGGAACTATGGCTACACCTTC,CAWSDGNYGYTF
TRBJ1-6,.,.,TRBV5-6,TGTGCCAGCAGCTTGTCCCCGGACAGTAATTCACCCCTCCACTTT,CASSLSPDSNSPLHF
TRBJ1-4,.,.,TRBV5-4,TGTGCCAGCAGCTTGGCGTTGGGCAGGGCTAATGAAAAACTGTTTTTT,CASSLALGRANEKLFF
TRBJ2-2,.,.,TRBV10-1,TGCGCCAGCAGTGAGCCCGGGCCCGGGGAGCTGTTTTTT,CASSEPGPGELFF